The present T cell receptor (beta chain) was sequenced within a study of preoperative IRX-2 immunotherapy in early breast cancer. Treatment here: preoperative locoregional IRX-2 cytokine immunotherapy. Only in-frame clones appear in the TCRdb table, and some are missing; sequencing was by immunoSEQ multiplex PCR. The profile shows 30,000 or so clones, over 80% of them singletons. CDR1 MNHGY and CDR2 SAAAGT come from the germline V gene. Trimming left V 5 bases short and J 1 base short, with 15 bases between. The CDR3 has 16 amino acids. The chain employs TRBV6-8 and TRBJ1-5; weak D call: TRBD1 (6 bases). The starting material was lymph node tissue, obtained from a patient treated with IRX-2 immunotherapy. The TCR sequence derives from a human donor with breast cancer. CDR3 residues: CASSPQTGGSNQPQHF. In nucleotides, the CDR3 is TGTGCCAGCAGTCCCCAGACAGGAGGGAGCAATCAGCCCCAGCATTTT.